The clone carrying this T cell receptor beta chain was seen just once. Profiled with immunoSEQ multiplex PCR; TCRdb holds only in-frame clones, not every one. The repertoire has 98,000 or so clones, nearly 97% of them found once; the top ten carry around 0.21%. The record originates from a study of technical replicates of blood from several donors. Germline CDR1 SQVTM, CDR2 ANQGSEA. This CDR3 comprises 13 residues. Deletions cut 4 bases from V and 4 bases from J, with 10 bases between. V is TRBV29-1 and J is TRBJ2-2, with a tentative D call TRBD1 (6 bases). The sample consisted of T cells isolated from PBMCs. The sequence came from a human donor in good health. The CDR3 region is CSVGYRVTGELFF. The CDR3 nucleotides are TGCAGCGTTGGCTACAGGGTCACCGGGGAGCTGTTTTTT.